Here is one TCR beta chain with its context. TCRdb keeps only in-frame clones here, not all; method: immunoSEQ multiplex PCR. Found here are over 55,000 clones, approximately 93% of them singletons; the top ten hold roughly 1.7%. The CDR3 has 16 residues. Trimming removed 1 base at V and 5 bases at J, with 17 bases between. The V gene's germline CDR1 is SGHRS and CDR2 YFSETQ. This sample was included in a study of preoperative IRX-2 immunotherapy in early breast cancer. The treatment is: preoperative locoregional IRX-2 cytokine immunotherapy. This phase Ib study tested locoregional IRX-2 cytokine immunotherapy given before surgery.

The V and J genes are TRBV5-1 and TRBJ2-3; D unresolved. This specimen was acquired from a patient treated with IRX-2 immunotherapy. The source is a human donor with breast cancer. CDR3 DNA sequence: TGCGCCAGCAGCTTGTACCCGGGTCCCTTGGAAGATACGCAGTATTTT. It translates to CASSLYPGPLEDTQYF.